This TCR beta chain was profiled in a study of response to subunit inactivated influenza vaccine. General observations from the study: The authors put forward the suggestion that each seasonal influenza vaccination may bring in only a limited number of new T cells.

TCRdb reanalysed the RT-PCR reads using MiXCR and keeps one entry per CDR3 protein. The data contain fewer than 550,000 distinct CDR3 sequences, about 25% of them singletons. The V and J ends lost 7 bases and 7 bases, in that order; junction bases with no gene match: 10. CDR1 DFQATT and CDR2 SNEGSKA come from the germline V gene (reference sequence). The CDR3 sequence is 14 residues long. Of note for this clonotype: Its specificity is unknown.

The chain joins TRBV20-1 to TRBJ2-1, with 10 bases fitting TRBD1. This receptor was obtained from a middle-aged man who received an inactivated influenza vaccine. This sample comprised CD4+ T cells sorted from PBMCs, obtained more than 4 days after vaccination. The CDR3 protein is CSGSDRGLGNEQFF. As DNA, the CDR3 is TGCAGTGGAAGCGACAGGGGGCTTGGGAATGAGCAGTTCTTC.